This T cell receptor beta chain derives from a study of blood T cells in healthy people across ages. As for the study in general: Through template switching, about one barcoded beta molecule was captured per two T cells, as measured in model experiments. Study findings and constraints: Older individuals had lower TCR beta diversity per million T cells (the decline was roughly linear).

The sample holds a few counts of this clonotype. No antigen is known for it. CDR1 SGDLS and CDR2 YYNGEE come from the germline V gene. V dropped 1 base and J dropped 3 bases, with 14 bases sitting between them. CDR3 length: 16 amino acids. Investigators took around 10 milliliters of peripheral blood from every donor. A J-beta primer mix and a sample-barcoded 5' primer were used in a second PCR of about 7 to 12 cycles. TCRdb reprocessed the 5' RACE reads via MiXCR and lists one record per CDR3 protein. Among approximately 730,000 distinct CDR3 sequences listed, roughly 53% were seen once. The chain couples TRBV9 to TRBJ2-1; D may be TRBD2 (5 bases). Sequencing was done on a sample of blood. The clonotype comes from a man of 80 years or more in good health. CDR3 nucleotides: TGTGCCAGCAGCGTATTTGAGGGCCGCGGCTACAATGAGCAGTTCTTC. Translation gives CASSVFEGRGYNEQFF.